This T cell receptor (beta chain) was recorded in a study of blood T cell repertoires in COVID-19. Study-level background: Acute and convalescent COVID-19 specimens originated in the United States, Italy and Spain. PBMCs, B-cell-depleted T cells, or T cells were the source of the cDNA or gDNA that made up the material.

The V end was cut by 11 bases, the J end by 4 bases, with 17 bases between. Germline CDR1 and CDR2: LNHDA and SQIVND (reference sequence). The CDR3 length is 13 residues. Authors' processing steps: By means of reference gene primer amplification, nucleated cell counts were estimated. The data were produced by immunoSEQ multiplex PCR, yet TCRdb's version contains in-frame clones alone and is incomplete. For V, J and clone size, that table is used; D and trimming come from the DNA. The sample contains about 71,000 clones, roughly 85% of which appear only once. This chain uses TRBV19 with TRBJ1-2; a possible D gene is TRBD1 (6 bases). This clonotype was sampled from a man aged 80 or over with acute or convalescent COVID-19. Material for sequencing was peripheral blood. The CDR3 nucleotides are TGTGCCGTCACCGGGACATCTCGCTATGGCTACACCTTC. As protein: CAVTGTSRYGYTF.